The 18 T cell receptor beta chains reported below all come from one sample, sequenced in a study of spatial heterogeneity in lung cancer. Study-wide points: In tumors, expanded intratumoral alpha and beta TCR counts tracked mutation counts.

Their antigen targets remain unknown. Time point: sample taken at primary tumor resection. In TCRdb, the 5' RACE reads were re-called with MiXCR into one record per CDR3 protein. The sample holds 6,100 or so distinct CDR3 sequences; 6.5% to 8.5% are singletons and the top ten take around 12%. Sequenced material: lung tumor tissue, taken at surgery. The receptors stem from a male donor with early-stage non-small cell lung cancer.

By share, this clonotype ranks as medium-sized. The chain combines TRBV29-1 with TRBJ2-3; D might be TRBD1 (5 bases). The V gene's germline CDR1 is SQVTM and CDR2 ANQGSEA. CDR3 length: 13 amino acids. V lost 4 bases and J 1 base, leaving 9 bases between the germline ends. The CDR3 DNA is TGCAGCGTTGGCCAGGGTGGCACAGATACGCAGTATTTT. Protein product: CSVGQGGTDTQYF.

This clonotype is labeled as medium-sized. The chain carries TRBV6-1 and TRBJ1-3; unclear D gene. Germline assignment: CDR1 MNHNS and CDR2 SASEGT. The CDR3 has 15 amino acids. V shed 2 bases and J shed 3 bases, with 11 bases lying between them. As DNA, the CDR3 is TGTGCCAGCAGTGAAAGACGCGCGAGTGGAAACACCATATATTTT. The encoded protein is CASSERRASGNTIYF.

This clonotype was seen at least ten times. The chain is built from TRBV12-3 or TRBV12-4 and TRBJ2-5, with TRBD2 matching 10 bases. The CDR3 length is 15 residues. V lost 3 bases to trimming and J lost 5 bases; unmatched junction nucleotides: 6. The CDR3 DNA reads TGTGCCAGCAGTTTTAGCGCTAGCGGGGGTGAGACCCAGTACTTC. It yields the protein CASSFSASGGETQYF.

This clonotype qualifies as medium-sized. V gene TRBV15 combines with J gene TRBJ1-2; D remains ambiguous. V was cut by 6 bases and J by 0 bases, with 14 bases left in between. The length of the CDR3 is 15 residues. The germline CDR1 and CDR2 sequences are LNHNV and YYDKDF (reference sequence). DNA of the CDR3: TGTGCCACCAGAGAGAGGCAGCTTCCTAACTATGGCTACACCTTC. This gives the protein CATRERQLPNYGYTF.

This clonotype showed up many times. This chain links TRBV11-2 with TRBJ2-2; the match to TRBD1 covers 7 bases. V lost 2 bases to trimming and J lost 4 bases; unmatched junction nucleotides: 4. The CDR3 consists of 15 residues. From germline, CDR1 is SGHAT and CDR2 FQNNGV. The CDR3 DNA sequence: TGTGCCAGCAGCTTAATACAGGGGATCACCGGGGAGCTGTTTTTT. It codes for CASSLIQGITGELFF. Complete variable domain (other parts from reference TRBV11-2 and TRBJ2-2): EAGVAQSPRYKIIEKRQSVAFWCNPISGHATLYWYQQILGQGPKLLIQFQNNGVVDDSQLPKDRFSAERLKGVDSTLKIQPAKLEDSAVYLCASSLIQGITGELFFGEGSRLTVL.

By share, this clonotype counts as medium-sized. The chain combines TRBV28 with TRBJ1-4; D gene unclear. CDR1 is MDHEN, CDR2 SYDVKM, per germline. The CDR3 is 12 amino acids. Trimming shortened V by 7 bases and J by 8 bases, and 11 bases separated the two germline ends. DNA of the CDR3: TGTGCCAGCAAGGATCTAGGCGAAAAACTGTTTTTT. Translated, it gives CASKDLGEKLFF.

The chain recombines TRBV29-1 with TRBJ2-5; TRBD2 matches at 8 bases. V lost 6 bases to trimming and J lost 5 bases; unmatched junction nucleotides: 5. Germline CDR1 and CDR2: SQVTM and ANQGSEA. The CDR3 consists of 12 residues. The CDR3 loop is CSVRGGGETQYF. In DNA form, the CDR3 reads TGCAGCGTCCGGGGGGGCGGTGAGACCCAGTACTTC.

This clonotype is categorized as medium-sized (0.01 to 0.1%). This chain joins TRBV27 and TRBJ1-6, with unresolved D. This CDR3 is built from 15 residues. Trimming took off 5 bases at V and 6 bases at J, with 14 bases between the two ends. Germline CDR1 reads MNHEY; CDR2 reads SMNVEV (reference sequence). The CDR3 coding sequence is TGTGCCAGCAGTCCCTACCACAAAATTAATTCACCCCTCCACTTT. It is translated as CASSPYHKINSPLHF.

By sample share, this clonotype is medium-sized. The DNA of the CDR3 is TGTGCCAGCAGCTACCTGGACAGGAGGTACACCTTC. It yields the protein CASSYLDRRYTF. This sequence joins TRBV2 and TRBJ1-2, with 7 bases identical to TRBD1. The V gene's germline CDR1 is SNHLY and CDR2 FYNNEI. The CDR3 contains 12 residues. The V gene end was trimmed by 6 bases and the J gene end by 11 bases; junction bases not matched to a gene: 9.

This clonotype qualifies as medium-sized (0.01 to 0.1%). The chain couples TRBV5-1 to TRBJ2-2; 11 bases line up with TRBD2. CDR1 and CDR2 from the germline V gene are SGHRS and YFSETQ. Trimming removed 0 bases from V and 6 bases from J; junction bases left unmatched: 1. The CDR3 is made up of 15 amino acids. CDR3 coding DNA: TGCGCCAGCAGCTTGGCGGGACTAGCGGCCGGGGAGCTGTTTTTT. Protein: CASSLAGLAAGELFF.

The table lists this clonotype with many counts. V is TRBV3-1 and J is TRBJ1-4; 9 positions match TRBD1. The length of the CDR3 is 15 residues. Trimming at V came to 5 bases and at J to 7 bases, leaving 8 bases not matched to a gene. From germline, CDR1 is LGHDT and CDR2 YNNKEL (reference sequence). CDR3 coding DNA: TGTGCCAGCAGCATCCGGACAGGGGCGTCTGAAAAACTGTTTTTT. Translating gives CASSIRTGASEKLFF.

This clonotype was recorded at least ten times. The genes are TRBV7-2 and TRBJ2-7; the match to TRBD2 covers 10 bases. The length of the CDR3 is 14 residues. Trimming at V came to 5 bases and at J to 3 bases, leaving 4 bases not matched to a gene. Germline CDR1 is SGHTA and CDR2 is FQGNSA. The DNA for the CDR3 is TGTGCCAGCAGCCCAGCGGGGGGGCTCTACGAGCAGTACTTC. It encodes CASSPAGGLYEQYF.

This clonotype was detected many times. The chain joins TRBV12-3 or TRBV12-4 to TRBJ1-1; D gene unclear. The V and J ends lost 4 bases and 3 bases respectively, with 12 bases between them. The CDR3 has 14 amino acids. The CDR3 DNA reads TGTGCCAGCAGTTCGCAGTCCCGGTACACTGAAGCTTTCTTT. It encodes CASSSQSRYTEAFF.

This clonotype is categorized as medium-sized. The genes are TRBV5-1 and TRBJ2-7, with TRBD1 matching over 8 bases. CDR3 size: 15 residues. V gave up 4 bases and J gave up 5 bases; unmatched junction bases: 11. Germline CDR1 and CDR2: SGHRS and YFSETQ. The CDR3 is CASSPGAGGFDEQYF. CDR3 sequence (DNA): TGCGCCAGCAGCCCGGGGGCAGGGGGCTTCGACGAGCAGTACTTC.

This clonotype was seen many times. The CDR3 DNA sequence: TGTGCCAGCAGCTTTGGGCCCACTGCTACAGATACGCAGTATTTT. The encoded protein is CASSFGPTATDTQYF. The chain joins TRBV11-2 to TRBJ2-3, with D hard to call. There are 15 residues in the CDR3. In germline, CDR1 is SGHAT, CDR2 FQNNGV. Trimming removed 3 bases at V and 3 bases at J, with 13 bases between. Full variable domain (rest looked up from reference TRBV11-2 and TRBJ2-3): EAGVAQSPRYKIIEKRQSVAFWCNPISGHATLYWYQQILGQGPKLLIQFQNNGVVDDSQLPKDRFSAERLKGVDSTLKIQPAKLEDSAVYLCASSFGPTATDTQYFGPGTRLTVL.

This clonotype was detected a few times. The V call is TRBV27, the J call TRBJ2-1, with 8 bases fitting TRBD1. V gave up 5 bases and J gave up 4 bases; unmatched junction bases: 7. Germline V gene sequence: CDR1 MNHEY, CDR2 SMNVEV (reference sequence). The CDR3 has 15 residues. The CDR3 DNA follows: TGTGCCAGCAGTCTGGACAGGGATCGGTACAATGAGCAGTTCTTC. Amino acids: CASSLDRDRYNEQFF.

This clonotype was seen many times. The genes are TRBV18 and TRBJ1-1, with D tentatively TRBD1 (6 bases). Germline V gives CDR1 KGHSH, CDR2 LQKENI. Trimming removed 2 bases at V and 0 bases at J, with 10 bases between. The CDR3 extends over 15 amino acids. In DNA, the CDR3 is TGTGCCAGCTCACCAGTGACAGGCCTGAACACTGAAGCTTTCTTT. Translated: CASSPVTGLNTEAFF. Looking up the rest from reference TRBV18 and TRBJ1-1 gives the full variable domain: NAGVMQNPRHLVRRRGQEARLRCSPMKGHSHVYWYRQLPEEGLKFMVYLQKENIIDESGMPKERFSAEFPKEGPSILRIQQVVRGDSAAYFCASSPVTGLNTEAFFGQGTRLTVV.

By sample fraction, this clonotype is medium-sized. This chain links TRBV30 with TRBJ2-6, with D perhaps TRBD1 (6 bases). The CDR3 has 18 amino acids. V lost 1 base and J 0 bases, leaving 16 bases between the germline ends. Germline lookup yields CDR1 GTSNPN and CDR2 SVGIG (reference sequence). CDR3 in DNA: TGTGCCTGGAGTGCGGACAGTTTTTCGACCTCTGGGGCCAACGTCCTGACTTTC. This translates into CAWSADSFSTSGANVLTF.